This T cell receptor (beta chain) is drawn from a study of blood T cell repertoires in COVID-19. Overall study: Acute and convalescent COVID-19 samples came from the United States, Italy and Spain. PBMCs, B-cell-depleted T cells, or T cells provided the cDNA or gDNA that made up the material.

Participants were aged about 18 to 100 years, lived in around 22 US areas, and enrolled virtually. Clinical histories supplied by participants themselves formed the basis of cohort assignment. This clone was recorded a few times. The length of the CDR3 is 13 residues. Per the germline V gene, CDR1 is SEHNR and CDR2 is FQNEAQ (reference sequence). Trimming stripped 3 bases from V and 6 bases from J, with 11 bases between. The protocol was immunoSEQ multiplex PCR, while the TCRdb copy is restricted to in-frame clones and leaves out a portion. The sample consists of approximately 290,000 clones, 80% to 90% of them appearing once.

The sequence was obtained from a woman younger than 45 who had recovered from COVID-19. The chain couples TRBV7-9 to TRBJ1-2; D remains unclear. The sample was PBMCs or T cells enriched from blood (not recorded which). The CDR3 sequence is CASSLEKGDGYTF. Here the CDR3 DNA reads TGTGCCAGCAGCTTGGAAAAGGGAGATGGCTACACCTTC.